Below, 32 T cell receptor beta chains from the same sample are listed, as sequenced in a study of identical twins. A single record per CDR3 protein comes from TCRdb applying MiXCR to the 5' RACE reads. The data hold around 1.7 million distinct CDR3 sequences, with 25% to 35% observed a single time. The sequencing input was cord blood. The receptor source for this set is a newborn girl in good health.

The gene calls are TRBV7-8 and TRBJ2-7, with 8 bases that match TRBD1. This CDR3 is 13 amino acids long. Trimming removed 3 bases from V and 5 bases from J; junction bases left unmatched: 3. The V gene's germline CDR1 is SGHVS and CDR2 FQNEAQ. CDR3 region: CASSFRDRHEQYF. The CDR3 DNA sequence: TGTGCCAGCAGCTTCCGGGACAGGCACGAGCAGTACTTC.

In its sample, this clonotype was seen a few times. Written as DNA, the CDR3 is TGTGCCAGCAGCAAAGGCGCAGGGGAGGGCACTGAAGCTTTCTTT. Translating it yields CASSKGAGEGTEAFF. The chain employs TRBV21-1 and TRBJ1-1. TRBV21-1 represents a pseudogene. The CDR3 covers 15 residues.

The CDR3 here is CASSHRRGGYTF. The CDR3 nucleotides read TGTGCCAGCAGTCACCGCAGGGGTGGCTACACCTTC. The chain recombines TRBV6-5 with TRBJ1-2, with a weak D call TRBD1 (6 bases). The CDR3 is 12 residues long. The V end lost 5 bases, the J end lost 7 bases, and 11 bases lay between the germline ends. In germline, CDR1 is MNHEY, CDR2 SVGAGI.

This clonotype has more than one count but fewer than ten. The chain has TRBV12-3 or TRBV12-4 and TRBJ2-1, with a possible D match to TRBD2 (6 bases). V gave up 5 bases and J gave up 7 bases, with 12 bases separating them. The CDR3 has 13 amino acids. CDR3 coding DNA: TGTGCCAGCAGTCCCGTGGCGGGGAATGAGCAGTTCTTC. It encodes CASSPVAGNEQFF.

The genes are TRBV7-9 and TRBJ1-1; D perhaps matches TRBD1 (5 bases). Germline values: CDR1 SEHNR, CDR2 FQNEAQ (reference sequence). V was pared by 7 bases and J by 11 bases, with 17 bases between. The CDR3 covers 12 residues. Here the CDR3 DNA reads TGTGCCAGCAAAACCCAAGACAGCGGGGCTTTCTTT. Protein: CASKTQDSGAFF.

The J gene is TRBJ2-1, the V gene TRBV12-3 or TRBV12-4; D not resolved. The length of the CDR3 is 11 residues. With 6 bases removed from V and 8 bases from J, the gap between germline ends came to 8 bases. The CDR3 DNA sequence: TGTGCCAGCAGGGGCGTCCATGAGCAGTTCTTC. Translating gives CASRGVHEQFF.

V usage is TRBV4-1 and J usage is TRBJ2-1; TRBD2 matches 10 bases. J lost 3 bases, V lost 2 bases, and 7 bases had no gene match. Germline CDR1 and CDR2: MGHRA and YSYEKL. The CDR3 length is 17 residues. For the CDR3, the DNA is TGCGCCAGCAGCCAATCAATAGCGGGGGGCATCTACAATGAGCAGTTCTTC. It codes for CASSQSIAGGIYNEQFF.

The V and J genes are TRBV7-2 and TRBJ1-1; TRBD1 aligns across 8 bases. CDR1 and CDR2 (germline): SGHTA, FQGNSA. The V segment lost 3 bases and the J segment 11 bases; nucleotides outside the gene matches: 5. The CDR3 spans 12 residues. CDR3 bases: TGTGCCAGCAGCTTCCCAGGGGGCATGGCTTTCTTT. This gives the protein CASSFPGGMAFF.

This chain connects TRBV2 to TRBJ2-3; D may be TRBD2 (6 bases). Per the germline V gene, CDR1 is SNHLY and CDR2 is FYNNEI. V dropped 4 bases and J dropped 5 bases, with 16 bases sitting between them. The CDR3 consists of 15 residues. This chain's CDR3 is CASSVFGGAGDTQYF. The DNA for the CDR3 is TGTGCCAGCAGTGTATTCGGCGGGGCGGGAGATACGCAGTATTTT.

This clonotype was detected only a few times. This chain uses TRBV6-1 with TRBJ2-3; D assignment may be TRBD1 or TRBD2 (5 bases each). Trimming removed 11 bases at V and 3 bases at J, with 15 bases between. Germline values: CDR1 MNHNS, CDR2 SASEGT. This CDR3 region has 13 residues. CDR3 protein: CASRHEGTDTQYF. CDR3 nucleotides: TGTGCCTCACGCCACGAGGGGACAGATACGCAGTATTTT.

This clonotype was detected only a few times. The V call is TRBV29-1, the J call TRBJ1-1; no reliable D call. Germline V CDR1 and CDR2: SQVTM, ANQGSEA. This CDR3 comprises 13 residues. Trimming removed 5 bases from V and 1 base from J, with 11 bases in between. As DNA, the CDR3 is TGCAGCGTTCCTCGGGCCGAGAACACTGAAGCTTTCTTT. This gives the protein CSVPRAENTEAFF.

This sequence joins TRBV2 and TRBJ2-5; 8 nucleotides agree with TRBD2. The CDR3 loop spans 16 amino acids. Per germline, CDR1 SNHLY and CDR2 FYNNEI. With 7 bases clipped from V and 1 base from J, the junction kept 11 bases outside the gene matches. The CDR3 DNA reads TGTGCCAGCACATACGGCCCGGGGGGGGGCCAAGAGACCCAGTACTTC. It specifies CASTYGPGGGQETQYF. Full variable domain (remainder filled in from reference TRBV2 and TRBJ2-5): EPEVTQTPSHQVTQMGQEVILRCVPISNHLYFYWYRQILGQKVEFLVSFYNNEISEKSEIFDDQFSVERPDGSNFTLKIRSTKLEDSAMYFCASTYGPGGGQETQYFGPGTRLLVL.

This clonotype appeared a few times. The chain is built from TRBV12-3 or TRBV12-4 and TRBJ1-2; 8 bases fit TRBD1. With V trimmed by 3 bases and J by 0 bases, 6 bases remained unmatched. The CDR3 consists of 16 residues. This CDR3 is CASSFGDRLSNYGYTF. CDR3 nucleotide sequence: TGTGCCAGCAGTTTCGGGGACAGGCTATCTAACTATGGCTACACCTTC.

This clonotype was counted a few times. The V gene is TRBV6-1, the J gene TRBJ2-3; TRBD2 matches at 11 bases. Germline V CDR1 and CDR2: MNHNS, SASEGT. V lost 5 bases, J lost 4 bases, and 11 bases stayed unmatched. This CDR3 region has 17 residues. For the CDR3, the DNA is TGTGCCAGCAGTCTTGGGGCTAGCGGGAGGAAGTCAGATACGCAGTATTTT. Protein: CASSLGASGRKSDTQYF.

Points on this clonotype: This clone may be a read error of a much larger clone one base away. V and J are TRBV5-1 and TRBJ2-1; no clear D. The V and J ends lost 0 bases and 8 bases respectively, with 12 bases between them. The CDR3 sequence is 14 residues long. CDR1 SGHRS and CDR2 YFSETQ come from the germline V gene. The CDR3 reads CASSLEGCDDEQFF. The CDR3 coding sequence is TGCGCCAGCAGCTTGGAAGGGTGCGACGATGAGCAGTTCTTC. Full variable domain (rest looked up from reference TRBV5-1 and TRBJ2-1): KAGVTQTPRYLIKTRGQQVTLSCSPISGHRSVSWYQQTPGQGLQFLFEYFSETQRNKGNFPGRFSGRQFSNSRSEMNVSTLELGDSALYLCASSLEGCDDEQFFGPGTRLTVL.

The chain carries TRBV20-1 and TRBJ2-2; D is uncertain. The germline CDR1 and CDR2 sequences are DFQATT and SNEGSKA (reference sequence). Trimming cost V 5 bases and J 12 bases, with 16 bases left between them. The CDR3 runs to 12 residues. This CDR3 is CSADKGNGKLFF. The CDR3 region has the DNA TGCAGTGCTGATAAGGGAAATGGGAAGCTGTTTTTT.

This clonotype showed up just a few times. The chain employs TRBV29-1 and TRBJ2-1; 7 bases are a match to TRBD2. Germline trimming cut 0 bases from V and 2 bases from J; bases unmatched to any gene: 4. The CDR3 extends over 15 amino acids. The germline CDR1 and CDR2 sequences are SQVTM and ANQGSEA. The CDR3 here is CSVEDPRGAYNEQFF. CDR3 bases: TGCAGCGTTGAAGATCCCCGGGGGGCCTACAATGAGCAGTTCTTC.

This chain's CDR3 is CASSSPDSFGSYNEQYF. CDR3 coding DNA: TGTGCCAGCAGCTCTCCGGACAGTTTTGGCTCCTACAATGAGCAGTACTTC. The chain carries TRBV5-4 and TRBJ2-1, with TRBD1 as a possible D gene (6 bases). The J call is doubtful: the DNA matches TRBJ2-7 better. Germline assignment: CDR1 SGHNT and CDR2 YYREEE (reference sequence). CDR3 length equals 17 residues.

The rearrangement links TRBV7-9 to TRBJ1-2, with 8 bases matching TRBD1. Germline trimming cut 4 bases from V and 0 bases from J; bases unmatched to any gene: 1. CDR1 SEHNR and CDR2 FQNEAQ come from the germline V gene (reference sequence). The length of the CDR3 is 14 residues. CDR3 nucleotides: TGTGCCAGCAGCTCAGGGGGCCCTAACTATGGCTACACCTTC. Translation gives CASSSGGPNYGYTF. The whole variable domain, filled in from reference TRBV7-9 and TRBJ1-2, reads DTGVSQNPRHKITKRGQNVTFRCDPISEHNRLYWYRQTLGQGPEFLTYFQNEAQLEKSRLLSDRFSAERPKGSFSTLEIQRTEQGDSAMYLCASSSGGPNYGYTFGSGTRLTVV.

The genes are TRBV3-1 and TRBJ2-1, with 9 bases lining up with TRBD2. V lost 1 base and J lost 7; bases outside the gene matches: 5. The germline V gene encodes CDR1 LGHDT and CDR2 YNNKEL (reference sequence). The CDR3 is 15 residues long. CDR3 residues: CASSQVAGVWNEQFF. For the CDR3, the DNA is TGTGCCAGCAGCCAAGTAGCGGGGGTTTGGAATGAGCAGTTCTTC.

This clonotype was found once. This sequence joins TRBV20-1 and TRBJ2-5; 8 bases are shared with TRBD1. The CDR3 consists of 16 residues. V lost 0 bases, J lost 11 bases, and 17 bases stayed unmatched. Germline V gene data show CDR1 as DFQATT and CDR2 as SNEGSKA (reference sequence). The CDR3 loop reads CSARDRTGQAFYGQYF. CDR3 bases: TGCAGTGCTAGAGATAGAACGGGACAGGCGTTCTACGGGCAGTACTTC.

The table lists this clonotype with a few counts. J is TRBJ2-1 and V is TRBV27, with D maybe TRBD1 (7 bases). CDR1 and CDR2 from the germline V gene are MNHEY and SMNVEV (reference sequence). This CDR3 region has 16 residues. With 5 bases removed from V and 2 bases from J, the gap between germline ends came to 16 bases. This chain's CDR3 is CASSPLQGGTYNEQFF. As DNA, the CDR3 is TGTGCCAGCAGTCCGCTCCAGGGGGGTACCTACAATGAGCAGTTCTTC.

This clonotype was detected a few times. V gene TRBV20-1 combines with J gene TRBJ2-4; the D call may be TRBD1 or TRBD2 (5 bases each). In germline, CDR1 is DFQATT, CDR2 SNEGSKA (reference sequence). The CDR3 covers 13 residues. V gave up 6 bases and J gave up 0 bases, with 9 bases separating them. The chain's CDR3 is CSAAGAAKNIQYF. CDR3 DNA sequence: TGCAGTGCCGCCGGGGCAGCCAAAAACATTCAGTACTTC.

This clonotype was recorded a few times. The gene calls are TRBV7-2 and TRBJ2-6; D call uncertain. CDR3 size: 13 residues. The V and J ends lost 7 bases and 4 bases respectively, with 8 bases between them. Germline CDR1 reads SGHTA; CDR2 reads FQGNSA. The CDR3 is CASTIPGANVLTF. Here the CDR3 DNA reads TGTGCCAGCACTATTCCCGGGGCCAACGTCCTGACTTTC.

The gene calls are TRBV20-1 and TRBJ1-5; 8 bases fit TRBD1. CDR1 DFQATT and CDR2 SNEGSKA come from the germline V gene (reference sequence). The CDR3 covers 14 residues. The ends lost 8 bases at V and 4 bases at J; junction bases unmatched: 10. CDR3: CSTAGTGPNQPQHF. CDR3 nucleotides: TGCAGTACCGCCGGGACAGGCCCTAATCAGCCCCAGCATTTT.

V gene TRBV4-1 combines with J gene TRBJ2-7; no definite D call. Trimming took 3 bases from V and 0 from J, leaving 15 bases between them. Looked up from germline, CDR1 is MGHRA and CDR2 is YSYEKL. The CDR3 runs to 16 residues. CDR3 bases: TGCGCCAGCAGCCACATCCTACGAGGCCTCTCCTACGAGCAGTACTTC. This gives the protein CASSHILRGLSYEQYF.

The rearrangement uses TRBV20-1 and TRBJ2-3; the D gene is possibly TRBD2 (5 bases). The CDR3 is made up of 14 amino acids. V lost 6 bases and J lost 6, with 19 bases in between. In germline, CDR1 is DFQATT, CDR2 SNEGSKA (reference sequence). The CDR3 reads CSAERSAGVDTQYF. The CDR3 DNA reads as TGCAGTGCCGAGAGGTCGGCGGGCGTGGATACGCAGTATTTT.

The sample holds a few counts of this clonotype. A junction end diverges from the germline sequence, so it may reflect a read error. V and J are TRBV20-1 and TRBJ1-6; no firm D call. Germline values: CDR1 DFQATT, CDR2 SNEGSKA (reference sequence). CDR3 length: 13 amino acids. The CDR3 reads CSARVRSGSPPHF. In DNA, the CDR3 is TGCAGTGCTAGAGTGCGGAGTGGGTCACCCCCCCACTTT.

This clonotype was counted only a few times. The gene calls are TRBV29-1 and TRBJ1-4, with 8 bases lining up with TRBD1. The junction had 3 bases not matched to a gene; V was cut back by 4 bases and J by 2 bases. This CDR3 region has 14 residues. CDR1 SQVTM and CDR2 ANQGSEA come from the germline V gene. In DNA form, the CDR3 reads TGCAGCGTTGGACGGACAGGGACTAATGAAAAACTGTTTTTT. Translated, it gives CSVGRTGTNEKLFF.

This chain uses TRBV20-1 with TRBJ1-1; D is unclear. Trimming removed 2 bases from V and 1 base from J, with 5 bases in between. Germline loops: CDR1 DFQATT, CDR2 SNEGSKA (reference sequence). The CDR3 has 12 amino acids. The CDR3 sequence is CSARSPNTEAFF. CDR3 DNA: TGCAGTGCTAGATCCCCGAACACTGAAGCTTTCTTT.

The chain is built from TRBV20-1 and TRBJ2-7; D uncertain. V lost 2 bases to trimming and J lost 3 bases, with 17 bases between them. The CDR3 runs to 15 residues. The germline gives CDR1 DFQATT, CDR2 SNEGSKA (reference sequence). CDR3 nucleotide sequence: TGCAGTGCTAGATCCACGTCGCGAGCTGACTACGAGCAGTACTTC. This encodes CSARSTSRADYEQYF.

The rearrangement links TRBV5-4 to TRBJ1-4, with 8 bases identical to TRBD1. CDR3 length: 15 amino acids. Germline CDR1 and CDR2: SGHNT and YYREEE (reference sequence). V was clipped by 5 bases and J by 8 bases; unmatched bases: 11. The CDR3 nucleotides are TGTGCCAGCAGTGACGGACAGGGAGGAAGAGAAAAACTGTTTTTT. Protein: CASSDGQGGREKLFF.